This T cell receptor beta chain was identified during a study of T cell responses to AZD1222 COVID-19 vaccine. The protocol was immunoSEQ multiplex PCR, while the TCRdb copy is restricted to in-frame clones and leaves out a portion. The sample carries 60,000 or so clones, 84% recorded once. The CDR3 is made up of 15 amino acids. Germline CDR1 MNHEY, CDR2 SMNVEV (reference sequence). Trimming removed 5 bases at V and 3 bases at J, with 14 bases between. The chain links TRBV27 to TRBJ1-5; tentative D call: TRBD1 (5 bases). This receptor was obtained from an adult in good health. The material was peripheral blood, obtained on day 0 of AZD1222 vaccination. The CDR3 here is CASSTRGGSNQPQHF. The DNA of the CDR3 is TGTGCCAGCAGTACCCGTGGGGGGTCCAATCAGCCCCAGCATTTT.